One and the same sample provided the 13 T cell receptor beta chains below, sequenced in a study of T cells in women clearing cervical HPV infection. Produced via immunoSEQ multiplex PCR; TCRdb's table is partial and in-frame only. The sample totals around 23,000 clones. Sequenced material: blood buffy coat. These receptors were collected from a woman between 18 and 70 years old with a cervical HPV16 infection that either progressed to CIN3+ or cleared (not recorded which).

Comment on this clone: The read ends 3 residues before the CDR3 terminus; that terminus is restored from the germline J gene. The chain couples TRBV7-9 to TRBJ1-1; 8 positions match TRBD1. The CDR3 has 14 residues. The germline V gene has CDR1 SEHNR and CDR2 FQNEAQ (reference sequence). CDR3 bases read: TGTGCCAGCAGCGTCGGGACAGGCCAAGAGACA. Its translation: CASSVGTGQET. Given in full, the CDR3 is CASSVGTGQETAFF. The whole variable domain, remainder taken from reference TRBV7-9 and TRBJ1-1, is DTGVSQNPRHKITKRGQNVTFRCDPISEHNRLYWYRQTLGQGPEFLTYFQNEAQLEKSRLLSDRFSAERPKGSFSTLEIQRTEQGDSAMYLCASSVGTGQETAFFGQGTRLTVV.

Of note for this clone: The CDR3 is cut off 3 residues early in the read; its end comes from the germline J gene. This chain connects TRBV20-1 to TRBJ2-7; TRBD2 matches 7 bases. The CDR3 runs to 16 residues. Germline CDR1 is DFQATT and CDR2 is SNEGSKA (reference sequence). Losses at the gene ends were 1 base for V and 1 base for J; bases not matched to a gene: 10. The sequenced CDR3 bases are TGCAGTGCTAGAGGTCTACTAGCGCCTCCTTCCTACGAG. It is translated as CSARGLLAPPSYE. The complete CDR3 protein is CSARGLLAPPSYEQYF.

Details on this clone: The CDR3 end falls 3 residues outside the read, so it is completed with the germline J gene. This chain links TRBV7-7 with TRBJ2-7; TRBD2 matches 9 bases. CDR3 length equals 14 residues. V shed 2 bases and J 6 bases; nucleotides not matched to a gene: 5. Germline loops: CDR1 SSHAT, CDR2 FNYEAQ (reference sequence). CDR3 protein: CASSLNGGGAEQYF. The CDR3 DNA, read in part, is TGTGCCAGCAGCTTAAACGGCGGGGGGGCCGAG.

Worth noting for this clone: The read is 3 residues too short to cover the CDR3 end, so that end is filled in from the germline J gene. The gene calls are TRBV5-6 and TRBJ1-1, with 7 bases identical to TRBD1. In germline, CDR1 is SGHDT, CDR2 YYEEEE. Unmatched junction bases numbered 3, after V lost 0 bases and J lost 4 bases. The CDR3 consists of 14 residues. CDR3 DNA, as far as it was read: TGTGCCAGCAGCTTGGGGACAGGCACCACTGAA. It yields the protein CASSLGTGTTE. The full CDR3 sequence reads CASSLGTGTTEAFF.

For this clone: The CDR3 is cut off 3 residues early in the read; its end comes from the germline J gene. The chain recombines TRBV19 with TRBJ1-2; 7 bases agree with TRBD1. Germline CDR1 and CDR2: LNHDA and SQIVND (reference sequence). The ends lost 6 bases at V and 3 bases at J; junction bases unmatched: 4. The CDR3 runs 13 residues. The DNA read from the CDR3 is TGTGCCAGTAGAGGACAGGACCACTATGGC. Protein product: CASRGQDHYG. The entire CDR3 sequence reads CASRGQDHYGYTF.

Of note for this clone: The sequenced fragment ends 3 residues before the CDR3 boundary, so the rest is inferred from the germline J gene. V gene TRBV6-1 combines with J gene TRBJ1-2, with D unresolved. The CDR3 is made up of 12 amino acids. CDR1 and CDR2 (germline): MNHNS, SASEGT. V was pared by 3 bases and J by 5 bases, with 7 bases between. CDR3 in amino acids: CASSDSTYGYTF. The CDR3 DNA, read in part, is TGTGCCAGCAGTGATTCAACTTATGGC.

The CDR3 loop is CASSSTGKNTEAFF. The part of the CDR3 DNA that was read is TGTGCCAGCAGCTCTACAGGAAAGAACACTGAA. The V call is TRBV7-2, the J call TRBJ1-1; TRBD1 might be the D (5 bases). From the germline J gene comes the end of the CDR3, since the read stops 3 residues before it. Germline loops: CDR1 SGHTA, CDR2 FQGNSA. The ends were cut back, 4 bases at V and 1 base at J, with 10 bases in the middle. The CDR3 length is 14 residues.

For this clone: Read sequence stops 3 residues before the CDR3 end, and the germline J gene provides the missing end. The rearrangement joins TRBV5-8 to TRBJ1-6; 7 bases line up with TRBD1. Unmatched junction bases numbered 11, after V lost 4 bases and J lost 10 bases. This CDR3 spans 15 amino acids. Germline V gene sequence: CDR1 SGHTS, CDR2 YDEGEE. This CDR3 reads CASSQSTGMYSPLHF. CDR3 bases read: TGTGCCAGCAGCCAATCGACAGGGATGTACTCACCC.

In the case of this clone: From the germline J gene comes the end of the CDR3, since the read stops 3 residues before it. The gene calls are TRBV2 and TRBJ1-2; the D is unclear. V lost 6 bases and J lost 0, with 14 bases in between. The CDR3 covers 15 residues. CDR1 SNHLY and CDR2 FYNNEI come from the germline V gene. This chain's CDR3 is CASRRIELANYGYTF. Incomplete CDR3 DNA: TGTGCCAGCAGAAGAATCGAGCTAGCTAACTATGGC.

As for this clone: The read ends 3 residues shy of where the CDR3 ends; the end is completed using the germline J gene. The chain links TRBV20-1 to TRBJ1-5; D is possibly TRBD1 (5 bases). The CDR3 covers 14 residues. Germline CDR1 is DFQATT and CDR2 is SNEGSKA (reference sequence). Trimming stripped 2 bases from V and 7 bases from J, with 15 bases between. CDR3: CSARFGGAKQPQHF. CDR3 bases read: TGCAGTGCTAGATTCGGTGGGGCAAAGCAGCCC.

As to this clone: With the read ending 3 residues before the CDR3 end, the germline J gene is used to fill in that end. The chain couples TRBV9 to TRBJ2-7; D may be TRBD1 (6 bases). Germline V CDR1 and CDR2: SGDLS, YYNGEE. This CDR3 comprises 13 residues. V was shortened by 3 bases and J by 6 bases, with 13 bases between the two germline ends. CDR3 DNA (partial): TGTGCCAGCAGCGAGGGACAATTGGGCGAG. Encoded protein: CASSEGQLGE. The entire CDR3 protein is CASSEGQLGEQYF.

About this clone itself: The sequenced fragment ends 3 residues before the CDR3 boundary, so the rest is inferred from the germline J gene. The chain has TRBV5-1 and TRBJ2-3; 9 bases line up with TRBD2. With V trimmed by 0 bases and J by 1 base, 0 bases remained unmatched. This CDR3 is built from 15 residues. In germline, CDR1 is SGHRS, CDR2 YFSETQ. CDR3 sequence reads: CASSLGTSGTDTQYF. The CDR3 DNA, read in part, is TGCGCCAGCAGCTTGGGGACTAGCGGCACAGATACG. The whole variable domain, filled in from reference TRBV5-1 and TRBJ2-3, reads KAGVTQTPRYLIKTRGQQVTLSCSPISGHRSVSWYQQTPGQGLQFLFEYFSETQRNKGNFPGRFSGRQFSNSRSEMNVSTLELGDSALYLCASSLGTSGTDTQYFGPGTRLTVL.

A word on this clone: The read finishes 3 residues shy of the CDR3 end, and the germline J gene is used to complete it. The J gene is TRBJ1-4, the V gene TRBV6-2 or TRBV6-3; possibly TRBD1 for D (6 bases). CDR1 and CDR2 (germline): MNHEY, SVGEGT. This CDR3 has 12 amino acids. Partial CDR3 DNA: TGTGCCAGCAACGGGCCGCAGGGGCCA. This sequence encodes CASNGPQGP. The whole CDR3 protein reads CASNGPQGPLFF.